These 20 T cell receptor beta chains were sequenced from one sample in a study of regulatory T cells in long-lasting Graves disease. Time point indicated: newly diagnosed GD, antithyroid drugs for less than 3 months. The TCR library was made from RNA extracted from PBMCs. Investigators prepared the TCR beta libraries by applying iRepertoire HTBI primers and Arm-PCR of CDR3 regions. TCRdb reprocessed the multiplex PCR reads via MiXCR and lists one record per CDR3 protein. This sample carries a few hundred thousand distinct CDR3 sequences, about a sixth of them seen once, and the ten largest clones take 20% to 25%. These same data were also listed under a study on T cells in Graves' hyperthyroidism and ophthalmopathy.

This specimen consisted of peripheral blood mononuclear cells (PBMCs), obtained at new diagnosis, from a patient treated with antithyroid drugs. These receptors all stem from a woman in her late teens or twenties with Graves disease.

This clonotype was seen repeatedly, ten times or more. The chain links TRBV20-1 to TRBJ2-1, with D uncertain. Germline loops: CDR1 DFQATT, CDR2 SNEGSKA (reference sequence). This CDR3 region has 10 residues. V lost 6 bases and J lost 10, with 10 bases in between. The CDR3 DNA reads TGCAGTGCGGGATCCTGGGAGCAGTTCTTC. This gives the protein CSAGSWEQFF.

As to this clonotype: A read error may be the cause here, since a much bigger clone is one base away. The chain combines TRBV12-3 or TRBV12-4 with TRBJ2-3; D ambiguous. This CDR3 is 12 amino acids long. This CDR3 is CASSLAGGLGYF. In DNA, the CDR3 is TGTGCCAGCAGTTTAGCCGGTGGTCTGGGTTACTTT.

This clonotype was observed at least ten times. This chain uses TRBV30 with TRBJ2-5, with 9 bases lining up with TRBD2. With V trimmed by 5 bases and J by 5 bases, 6 bases remained unmatched. The CDR3 is 13 amino acids. The germline gives CDR1 GTSNPN, CDR2 SVGIG (reference sequence). The CDR3 is CAWGSGREETQYF. CDR3 DNA: TGTGCCTGGGGTAGCGGGAGAGAGGAGACCCAGTACTTC. The variable domain in full, completed from reference TRBV30 and TRBJ2-5, reads SQTIHQWPATLVQPVGSPLSLECTVEGTSNPNLYWYRQAAGRGLQLLFYSVGIGQISSEVPQNLSASRPQDRQFILSSKKLLLSDSGFYLCAWGSGREETQYFGPGTRLLVL.

This clonotype was seen many times. The chain carries TRBV11-2 and TRBJ1-5, with TRBD1 as a possible D gene (6 bases). CDR3 length: 15 amino acids. Germline assignment: CDR1 SGHAT and CDR2 FQNNGV. Trimming pared 0 bases from V and 7 bases from J, leaving 13 bases between. The chain's CDR3 is CASSLEAGVYQPQHF. The CDR3, as DNA: TGTGCCAGCAGCTTAGAGGCAGGGGTGTACCAGCCCCAGCATTTT.

The chain links TRBV20-1 to TRBJ2-1; perhaps D is TRBD1 or TRBD2 (5 bases each). The CDR3 consists of 14 residues. With 0 bases removed from V and 9 bases from J, the gap between germline ends came to 15 bases. CDR1 is DFQATT, CDR2 SNEGSKA, per germline (reference sequence). The CDR3 region is CSARDIGDAGEQFF. The CDR3 DNA reads as TGCAGTGCTAGAGATATCGGGGACGCAGGTGAGCAGTTCTTC.

The gene calls are TRBV20-1 and TRBJ2-3; no reliable D call. The tail of the sequence fits TRBJ2-7 better, so the J call may be wrong. Germline values: CDR1 DFQATT, CDR2 SNEGSKA (reference sequence). The CDR3 is made up of 11 amino acids. CDR3 loop: CSASRMDEQYF. CDR3 nucleotide sequence: TGCAGTGCCAGCCGTATGGACGAGCAGTACTTC.

In this sample, this clonotype turned up many times. The CDR3 DNA reads as TGTGCCAGCAGTGAATGGCATAGGACTACATCACAAGAGACCCAGTACTTC. This codes for CASSEWHRTTSQETQYF. The chain joins TRBV6-1 to TRBJ2-5, with D possibly being TRBD2 (6 bases). Germline values: CDR1 MNHNS, CDR2 SASEGT. This CDR3 has 17 residues. Trimming took off 2 bases at V and 2 bases at J, with 18 bases between the two ends.

The chain combines TRBV6-1 with TRBJ1-2, with D perhaps matching TRBD1 (6 bases). The CDR3 extends over 13 amino acids. Trimming left V 7 bases short and J 14 bases short, with 23 bases between. Germline-derived CDR1 and CDR2 are MNHNS and SASEGT. The CDR3: CASKGERTSRPTF. In nucleotides, the CDR3 is TGTGCCAGCAAGGGGGAACGGACCAGTCGACCAACCTTC.

This clonotype was counted many times. The V call is TRBV12-3 or TRBV12-4, the J call TRBJ2-3; D possibly corresponds to TRBD2 (5 bases). The CDR3 is made up of 19 amino acids. V lost 5 bases, J lost 0 bases, and 24 bases lay in between. DNA of the CDR3: TGTGCCAGCAGTCTCTACCCCGAAGAGCGGAAATCTAGCACAGATACGCAGTATTTT. Its translation is CASSLYPEERKSSTDTQYF.

At least ten counts were recorded for this clonotype. The chain has TRBV20-1 and TRBJ2-1; the D gene is possibly TRBD2 (5 bases). This CDR3 contains 16 residues. CDR1 is DFQATT, CDR2 SNEGSKA, per germline (reference sequence). V lost 1 base and J 7 bases, leaving 20 bases between the germline ends. The CDR3 sequence is CSARVWESMLGNEQFF. In DNA, the CDR3 is TGCAGTGCTAGAGTTTGGGAGTCCATGCTCGGGAATGAGCAGTTCTTC.

Ten or more counts support this clonotype. J is TRBJ2-7 and V is TRBV11-2, with D uncertain. The V gene lost 0 bases and the J gene lost 0 bases, with 9 bases spanning the gap. CDR3 length: 15 residues. Germline V gene sequence: CDR1 SGHAT, CDR2 FQNNGV. CDR3 DNA sequence: TGTGCCAGCAGCTTAGACCTCCTGGGCTCCTACGAGCAGTACTTC. It specifies CASSLDLLGSYEQYF. The full variable domain, its missing parts supplied by reference TRBV11-2 and TRBJ2-7, is EAGVAQSPRYKIIEKRQSVAFWCNPISGHATLYWYQQILGQGPKLLIQFQNNGVVDDSQLPKDRFSAERLKGVDSTLKIQPAKLEDSAVYLCASSLDLLGSYEQYFGPGTRLTVT.

The chain recombines TRBV5-5 with TRBJ2-1; D might be TRBD2 (5 bases). The V gene lost 9 bases and the J gene lost 1 base, with 23 bases spanning the gap. Germline values: CDR1 SGHKS, CDR2 YYEKEE (reference sequence). This CDR3 is built from 17 residues. As DNA, the CDR3 is TGTGCCAACAGAGAAGGCGCTGCAGCGGAGTCCTACAATGAGCAGTTCTTC. Its translation: CANREGAAAESYNEQFF. Filled out from reference TRBV5-5 and TRBJ2-1, the complete variable domain reads DAGVTQSPTHLIKTRGQQVTLRCSPISGHKSVSWYQQVLGQGPQFIFQYYEKEERGRGNFPDRFSARQFPNYSSELNVNALLLGDSALYLCANREGAAAESYNEQFFGPGTRLTVL.

The V and J genes are TRBV9 and TRBJ2-3, with D perhaps TRBD1 (5 bases). Deletions cut 0 bases from V and 2 bases from J, with 7 bases between. CDR1 and CDR2 from the germline V gene are SGDLS and YYNGEE. CDR3 length: 14 amino acids. The CDR3 protein is CASSVETDTDTQYF. Written as DNA, the CDR3 is TGTGCCAGCAGCGTAGAGACAGACACAGATACGCAGTATTTT. Complete variable domain (other parts from reference TRBV9 and TRBJ2-3): DSGVTQTPKHLITATGQRVTLRCSPRSGDLSVYWYQQSLDQGLQFLIQYYNGEERAKGNILERFSAQQFPDLHSELNLSSLELGDSALYFCASSVETDTDTQYFGPGTRLTVL.

A word on this clonotype: Possible read error: a much larger clone is one base away. V usage is TRBV7-3 and J usage is TRBJ2-2; unclear D gene. The germline CDR1 and CDR2 sequences are SGHTA and FQGTGA. This CDR3 spans 12 amino acids. V was pared by 5 bases and J by 2 bases, with 3 bases between. CDR3 sequence reads: CASSNNTGELFF. CDR3 nucleotide sequence: TGTGCCAGCAGCAACAACACCGGGGAGCTGTTTTTT.

This clonotype has at least ten counts. V and J are TRBV7-2 and TRBJ2-7; no reliable D call. Trimming left V 5 bases short and J 6 bases short, with 17 bases between. CDR3 length: 14 amino acids. The germline V gene encodes CDR1 SGHTA and CDR2 FQGNSA. The DNA of the CDR3 is TGTGCCAGCAGCCCCATGAGGAGCTCTGGCGAGCAGTACTTC. This translates into CASSPMRSSGEQYF.

This clonotype was counted ten times or more. This chain joins TRBV11-2 and TRBJ2-2; possibly TRBD1 or TRBD2 for D (5 bases each). Trimming cost V 8 bases and J 6 bases, with 28 bases left between them. CDR1 and CDR2 from the germline V gene are SGHAT and FQNNGV. The CDR3 is 18 residues long. The CDR3 DNA sequence: TGTGCCAGCGGACCGGGGCGGCGGGCCGGCGTTTGGTCCGGGGAGCTGTTTTTT. Translation gives CASGPGRRAGVWSGELFF. The complete variable domain, with remaining parts taken from reference TRBV11-2 and TRBJ2-2, reads EAGVAQSPRYKIIEKRQSVAFWCNPISGHATLYWYQQILGQGPKLLIQFQNNGVVDDSQLPKDRFSAERLKGVDSTLKIQPAKLEDSAVYLCASGPGRRAGVWSGELFFGEGSRLTVL.

This clonotype was recorded many times. The V call is TRBV28, the J call TRBJ1-1, with TRBD1 as a possible D gene (5 bases). CDR1 and CDR2 from the germline V gene are MDHEN and SYDVKM. The ends were cut back, 6 bases at V and 0 bases at J, with 14 bases in the middle. This CDR3 has 15 amino acids. The CDR3 DNA sequence: TGTGCCAGCAGGCGGGGACGGAGGATGAACACTGAAGCTTTCTTT. This gives the protein CASRRGRRMNTEAFF.

This clonotype was seen a few times. Compared with germline, one end of the junction differs, possibly owing to a read error. The rearrangement joins TRBV28 to TRBJ1-2; D is possibly TRBD1 (6 bases). This CDR3 has 15 amino acids. CDR1 and CDR2 (germline): MDHEN, SYDVKM. The DNA for the CDR3 is TGTGCCAGCGGCCCAATACACAGGGCTGGCTATGGCTGCACCTTC. Translation: CASGPIHRAGYGCTF.

In its sample, this clonotype was seen a few times. This chain uses TRBV29-1 with TRBJ2-1, with 11 bases aligning to TRBD2. CDR1 SQVTM and CDR2 ANQGSEA come from the germline V gene. After removal of 0 bases from V and 6 bases from J, the junction contained 7 bases not matched to a gene. The CDR3 runs to 16 residues. CDR3 amino acids: CSVEDPFSGGANEQFF. In DNA, the CDR3 is TGCAGCGTTGAAGATCCGTTTAGCGGGGGGGCCAATGAGCAGTTCTTC.

The chain employs TRBV27 and TRBJ2-3, with 7 bases fitting TRBD2. This CDR3 has 16 residues. Looked up from germline, CDR1 is MNHEY and CDR2 is SMNVEV (reference sequence). The J segment lost 3 bases and the V segment lost 3 bases, leaving 9 bases of the junction unmatched. The CDR3 protein is CASSLGRPSGTDTQYF. CDR3 nucleotide sequence: TGTGCCAGCAGTTTGGGGCGGCCTAGCGGTACAGATACGCAGTATTTT.